One and the same sample provided the 9 T cell receptor beta chains below, sequenced in a study of cytomegalovirus exposure and HLA in healthy donors. A multiplex PCR was run with 60 Vbeta primers and 13 Jbeta primers. Libraries were prepared by immunoSEQ multiplex PCR; TCRdb keeps only in-frame clonotypes and omits some of them. The sample has 90,000 or so clones, 80% seen once. Material for sequencing was PBMCs. Receptors originate from a man aged 45-65 years in good health and CMV-seropositive.

The chain uses TRBV12-2 and TRBJ2-1; TRBD2 is the table's D call and was not checked against the DNA. TRBV12-2 is reported as a pseudogene. The CDR3 runs to 15 residues. CDR3 nucleotides: TGTGCAAGTCGCAACCATAGCGGGGTTGTCAATGAGCAGTTCTTC. This sequence encodes CASRNHSGVVNEQFF.

The V call is TRBV15, the J call TRBJ2-5, with TRBD2 identical over 7 bases. Germline V gene sequence: CDR1 LNHNV, CDR2 YYDKDF (reference sequence). This CDR3 spans 13 amino acids. The junction had 4 bases not matched to a gene; V was cut back by 8 bases and J by 1 base. In nucleotides, the CDR3 is TGTGCCACCCAGCGGGGTAGCCAAGAGACCCAGTACTTC. It specifies CATQRGSQETQYF. Combining the CDR3 with reference TRBV15 and TRBJ2-5 gives the whole variable domain DAMVIQNPRYQVTQFGKPVTLSCSQTLNHNVMYWYQQKSSQAPKLLFHYYDKDFNNEADTPDNFQSRRPNTSFCFLDIRSPGLGDTAMYLCATQRGSQETQYFGPGTRLLVL.

J is TRBJ2-7 and V is TRBV7-9, with D possibly TRBD1 on 5 matching bases. V gave up 0 bases and J gave up 0 bases, with 15 bases separating them. CDR3 size: 17 residues. Germline V gene sequence: CDR1 SEHNR, CDR2 FQNEAQ (reference sequence). The CDR3 bases are TGTGCCAGCAGCTTAGCAGTCGCAGGGTTGAGCTCCTACGAGCAGTACTTC. Encoded protein: CASSLAVAGLSSYEQYF. The full variable domain, in which reference TRBV7-9 and TRBJ2-7 provide the parts outside the CDR3, is DTGVSQNPRHKITKRGQNVTFRCDPISEHNRLYWYRQTLGQGPEFLTYFQNEAQLEKSRLLSDRFSAERPKGSFSTLEIQRTEQGDSAMYLCASSLAVAGLSSYEQYFGPGTRLTVT.

The chain couples TRBV5-4 to TRBJ1-2; D is perhaps TRBD1 (5 bases). The germline CDR1 and CDR2 sequences are SGHNT and YYREEE (reference sequence). V was pared by 1 base and J by 0 bases, with 7 bases between. The CDR3 has 14 amino acids. The chain's CDR3 is CASSLTGSNYGYTF. CDR3 in DNA: TGTGCCAGCAGCTTGACAGGTTCTAACTATGGCTACACCTTC.

This clone is classed as medium-sized (0.01 to 0.1%). The chain links TRBV2 to TRBJ2-7; 8 positions match TRBD1. Germline values: CDR1 SNHLY, CDR2 FYNNEI. Trimming at V came to 8 bases and at J to 3 bases, leaving 6 bases not matched to a gene. The CDR3 is 13 amino acids. The CDR3 sequence: CASGQGRGYEQYF. The CDR3 DNA follows: TGTGCCAGCGGACAGGGACGGGGCTACGAGCAGTACTTC.

The chain couples TRBV10-1 to TRBJ2-2, with no clear D. The CDR3 loop spans 12 amino acids. In germline, CDR1 is WNHNN, CDR2 SYGVQD (reference sequence). Trimming took off 6 bases at V and 2 bases at J, with 4 bases between the two ends. The CDR3 loop is CASSTNTGELFF. CDR3 in DNA: TGCGCCAGCAGCACAAACACCGGGGAGCTGTTTTTT.

The J gene is TRBJ2-1, the V gene TRBV27; D is perhaps TRBD2 (6 bases). Germline CDR1 is MNHEY and CDR2 is SMNVEV (reference sequence). V was shortened by 2 bases and J by 7 bases, with 12 bases between the two germline ends. The CDR3 runs 14 residues. The CDR3 DNA sequence: TGTGCCAGCAGTTTAGGAGGGCCTCCGAATGAGCAGTTCTTC. This encodes CASSLGGPPNEQFF.

The V call is TRBV25-1, the J call TRBJ2-1; 7 bases match TRBD1. The CDR3 extends over 14 amino acids. Germline CDR1 MGHDK, CDR2 SYGVNS. The J segment lost 10 bases and the V segment lost 2 bases, leaving 8 bases of the junction unmatched. The CDR3 here is CASSERGPGGEQFF. The CDR3 coding sequence is TGTGCCAGCAGTGAAAGGGGGCCGGGTGGCGAGCAGTTCTTC.

This clone was seen only a few times. The rearrangement uses TRBV7-8 and TRBJ2-3; the match to TRBD2 covers 7 bases. Germline-derived CDR1 and CDR2 are SGHVS and FQNEAQ. The CDR3 sequence is 16 residues long. The junction had 12 bases not matched to a gene; V was cut back by 5 bases and J by 4 bases. The CDR3 region has the DNA TGTGCCAGCAGCCCGCCGGTACGGGAGGACCCAGATACGCAGTATTTT. It yields the protein CASSPPVREDPDTQYF.